This T cell receptor (beta chain) is drawn from a study of early T cells in non-severe SARS-CoV-2 infection. On the study more broadly: Chains were unpaired, as sequencing was done on bulk RNA from unsorted whole blood. Whole-study findings and limits: Matches to VDJdb favored anti-spike CD8 responses and missed private and CD4 specificities.

Unique molecular identifiers were attached to individual cDNA molecules. One entry per CDR3 protein results from TCRdb running MiXCR on the 5' RACE reads. The sample contains about 97,000 distinct CDR3 sequences, under 15% of which appear only once. About this clonotype: Its target is not known.

This receptor was taken from an adult who was a healthcare worker with PCR-confirmed SARS-CoV-2 infection or an uninfected control (not recorded which). The material sequenced was whole blood.

The CDR3 loop reads CASLTGQGYGYTF. CDR3 in DNA: TGTGCCAGCCTTACGGGACAGGGCTATGGCTACACCTTC. The chain joins TRBV6-2 or TRBV6-3 to TRBJ1-2, with 9 positions matching TRBD1. The germline CDR1 and CDR2 sequences are MNHEY and SVGEGT. V shed 8 bases and J 4 bases; nucleotides not matched to a gene: 5. There are 13 residues in the CDR3.